This TCR beta chain was identified during a study of post-analysis software for immune sequencing data. The wider study: Several disease courses (relapsing-remitting, secondary progressive and progressive-relapsing) of multiple sclerosis were included.

Each TCR beta cDNA library carried unique molecular identifiers. T cells numbering roughly 1 to 10 million yielded 500,000 or so cDNA molecules. TCRdb re-called the PCR reads with MiXCR, one entry per CDR3 protein. The data contain about 460,000 distinct CDR3 sequences, under 55% of them singletons. As for this clonotype: The target antigen is unknown.

Trimming at V came to 2 bases and at J to 9 bases, leaving 10 bases not matched to a gene. Per the germline V gene, CDR1 is SGHAT and CDR2 is FQNNGV. The CDR3 length is 17 residues. Broader study findings: Same-batch samples co-clustered strongly by F measure. When compared against controls, multiple sclerosis patients showed significantly lower normalized Chao1 diversity. The five TRBV segments detected at higher frequency in patients than in controls included TRBV5-6, TRBV5-1 and TRBV20-1.

This TCR derives from a girl between 5 and 17 years old with multiple sclerosis. What was sequenced was blood. The chain has TRBV11-2 and TRBJ2-1; TRBD2 matches at 13 bases. The CDR3: CASSLFGLAGVTSEQFF. The CDR3 DNA is TGTGCCAGCAGCTTATTCGGACTAGCGGGAGTGACGAGTGAGCAGTTCTTC.